This T cell receptor (beta chain) came from a study of beta chain features in type 1 diabetes (dated by TCRdb to the late 2010s). Background for the entire study: No differences in mean age, gender distribution, total cell number or subset yield were found between patients and healthy donors. In the study, TCRB repertoires of sorted circulating CD4+ T cell subsets from recently diagnosed type 1 diabetes patients were compared with those of matched healthy donors. Whereas all 30 or so donors provided naive and central memory subsets, regulatory and stem cell-like memory subsets were isolated from just 8 patients and about 8 healthy donors. A total of 90 million to 140 million sorted cells were examined across all samples, and RNA yield correlated strongly with the number of cells per subset. What the study reported, not specific to this receptor: Naive, central memory and regulatory TCRB repertoires appeared to be more alike among patients than among healthy donors. PCR may preferentially amplify shorter templates, but because patient and control samples were amplified and corrected together, any resulting skew would affect both groups equally. At VDJ recombination sites, patients with type 1 diabetes made fewer insertions and deleted more nucleotides, a pattern implying thymic rearrangement abnormalities. Only small numbers of individuals were included in the HLA sub-analyses, which left unresolved whether HLA type had any influence on TCRB rearrangement. Type 1 diabetes patients showed a moderate but significant shortening of TCRB CDR3 length in all four CD4+ subsets. Because cDNA rather than genomic DNA was sequenced, highly expressing activated cells could have been over-represented, although no difference in activation and CD3 levels was found between groups.

Each donor gave one peripheral blood draw, averaging approximately 0.12 L, which was collected into heparinised tubes. A BD FACSAria II and a panel including CD45RO, CCR7, CD25, CD127, CD95 and CD27 were used to sort naive, central memory, regulatory and stem cell-like memory CD4+ T cells. A purity above 95% was achieved for all sorted populations. Right away, PBMCs were isolated by Lymphoprep density gradient centrifugation and were stained directly, with no culture step. So that batch effects would be minimized, each experiment stained and sorted samples in pairs, pairing one healthy donor with one patient. The High Capacity cDNA Reverse Transcription Kit was used to reverse transcribe all of the isolated RNA, meaning that expressed TCRB transcripts were what got sequenced. Deep immunoSEQ sequencing was performed on naive, central memory and regulatory T cell samples, with an average of approximately 3.9 million total reads per sample. After sorted cells were lysed in RLT buffer, RNA was extracted with DNase-treated RNeasy Micro or Mini kits, with the choice depending on cell number. To prevent cross-contamination, each cell subset was processed individually, whereas patient and healthy donor samples were processed jointly. The immunoSEQ multiplex PCR was used to amplify TCRB sequences from cDNA, generating 87-bp fragments that spanned the CDR3 region. Sequencing of the amplicons was performed on the Illumina HiSeq platform. On the authors' methods: Synthetic template baselines were used to correct PCR bias computationally, reads within Hamming distance 2 were collapsed, and singletons that could not be merged were discarded. By aligning reads against IMGT, V, D and J genes, CDR3 length, and insertions or deletions at six rearrangement sites were assigned. Within each subset, clonotype counts were normalized to sorted cell number, after which true diversity and Gini coefficients were computed with the tcR R package. Repertoire sharing was quantified using the overlap coefficient calculated on TCRB nucleotide sequences. The immuneACCESS repertoire file appears here via TCRdb, limited to in-frame rearrangements. These files lack a portion of the clones; in checked studies, under half of the deficit traces to unresolved V genes, and the cause of the others is not known. V, J and clone size were drawn from that table, and D and trimming were deduced from the DNA. In this sample the table shows under 400,000 clones, 11% to 15% of which occur a single time. 6.7% of the sample is in the top ten clones.

With respect to this clone: Its antigen remains unidentified. Base quality data are lacking; no much larger clone is found one base away. This CDR3 is also generated by other DNA sequences in the sample.

The specimen sequenced was central memory CD4+ T cells from blood. The TCR was taken from a man younger than 40 in good health.

The nucleotide sequence reads as follows: TGTGCCAGCAGTTTGGGTCAGGAGCAGTTCTTC. It specifies CASSLGQEQFF. This receptor chain uses TRBV6-5 and TRBJ2-1; the D segment cannot be called with confidence. The CDR3 runs 11 amino acids, cysteine and phenylalanine included. CDR3 DNA is the only sequence kept; it has 33 bases, read in frame from the first base. V is clipped by 4 bases and J by 10 bases, and the sequence between their germline boundaries is 8 bases long. CDR1 and CDR2, per the germline V gene, are MNHEY and SVGAGI.